This T cell receptor beta chain was observed in a study of cytomegalovirus exposure and HLA in healthy donors. There are 14 residues in the CDR3. The V gene end was trimmed by 4 bases and the J gene end by 8 bases; junction bases not matched to a gene: 7. Germline loops: CDR1 SGHNT, CDR2 YYREEE (reference sequence). This clone has just one count. Use of 60 Vbeta and 13 Jbeta primers characterized the PCR. The data were produced by immunoSEQ multiplex PCR, yet TCRdb's version contains in-frame clones alone and is incomplete. Of 100,000 to 140,000 clones in the sample, over 60% were seen once. This sequence originates from a male donor in good health and CMV-seronegative. The sample was PBMCs. J is TRBJ2-1 and V is TRBV5-4; 9 bases map to TRBD2. CDR3 coding DNA: TGTGCCAGCAGCCGAGCTAGCGGGGTGTATGAGCAGTTCTTC. Residues: CASSRASGVYEQFF. The whole variable domain, remainder taken from reference TRBV5-4 and TRBJ2-1, is ETGVTQSPTHLIKTRGQQVTLRCSSQSGHNTVSWYQQALGQGPQFIFQYYREEENGRGNFPPRFSGLQFPNYSSELNVNALELDDSALYLCASSRASGVYEQFFGPGTRLTVL.